This TCR beta chain was recovered during a study of blood T cell repertoires in COVID-19 (dated by TCRdb to about 2020). At the level of the whole study: Samples covering the acute and convalescent phases of COVID-19 were provided by collaborators in the United States, Italy and Spain. The material from the prospective study consisted of cDNA or gDNA derived from T cells, B-cell-depleted T cells, or PBMCs. The dataset comprised deeply sampled blood TCRbeta repertoires from subjects exposed to, actively infected with, or recovered from COVID-19. A freely available public database, intended as a resource for researchers studying the immune response to SARS-CoV-2, is where the repertoires were released. Samples were obtained from the ongoing ImmuneRACE study (first 160 participants) and from approximately 1,200 subjects provided by 6 global collaborators. Sample metadata almost always included a de-identified subject ID, COVID-19 status, age in years and sex. Where HLA class I and class II types were available, the types were taken from metadata supplied by the sample provider, not from assay-based typing. Results the study describes overall, beyond this receptor: The amount of clinical and demographic metadata varied by source and participant and was provided uncurated.

The CDR3 sequence holds 15 residues, the cysteine and phenylalanine included. The CDR3 DNA has 45 bases and is translated from base 1. V lost 6 bases and J lost 5 bases; the stretch between them is 16 bases long. Taken from the germline V gene, the CDR1 and CDR2 loops are SGHAT and FQNNGV. The immunoSEQ Assay, a bias-controlled multiplex PCR, was used to amplify TCRbeta CDR3 regions from genomic DNA. In the source study's methods: Nucleated cell counts per sample were estimated from amplification of reference gene primers within the assay. To quantify the absolute abundance of each unique TCRbeta CDR3 rearrangement, sequence reads were collapsed and filtered. For each sample, productive Simpson clonality was calculated by taking the square root of Simpson's diversity index across productive rearrangements. TCRdb limited this immuneACCESS table to in-frame rearrangements with V and J called. A share of clones is missing; checked studies link under half to unresolved V genes, and the rest is unexplained. V, J and clone size are taken as reported in that table, and D and trimming were inferred from the DNA itself. This sample comprises a few hundred thousand clones, roughly four fifths of them detected only once. In total, the top ten clones hold around 14% of the sample.

As concerns this clone: No antigen is known for it. Base qualities are not recorded, but no much larger clone differs from it by a single base.

One collaborating source in Seattle enrolled patients while the patients were actively infected and followed the patients over time throughout the course of disease. Whole blood was collected in K2EDTA tubes by collaborating institutions according to the institutions' own protocols. For TCRbeta analysis, collaborators shipped samples in one of three forms: frozen whole blood, isolated PBMCs, or DNA extracted from either of those sample types. The V and J genes are TRBV11-2 and TRBJ1-4; the D gene remains uncertain. Sample: peripheral blood. The source is a person between 65 and 79 years old with COVID-19, enrolled during active disease. The DNA is TGTGCCAGCAGTAGTTGGCTAGGTCCGAATGAAAAACTGTTTTTT. Translated, this gives CASSSWLGPNEKLFF.